Below, one TCR beta chain is given with its context. Its binding antigen is unknown. Nothing much larger sits one base from this clone, and base qualities are not available. The data originate from a study of control samples from healthy donors and cancer patients (TCRdb year 2020). Library preparation used the immunoSEQ multiplex PCR assay. Not all clones reach the TCRdb copy of this immuneACCESS table, which keeps in-frame sequences only. Checked studies attribute under half of the gap to unresolved V genes and leave the rest unexplained. Recorded for this sample are more than 100,000 clones; roughly 86% of them occurred a single time. Jointly, the top ten make up roughly 8% of the sample. The trim is 8 bases for V and 2 bases for J, with a gap of 10 bases between the germline ends. CDR1 and CDR2 (MNHEY, SMNVEV) derive from the germline V gene (reference sequence). Counted from cysteine to phenylalanine, this CDR3 has 13 amino acids. The retained sequence is limited to the CDR3, 39 bases, with the frame set at the first base.

This receptor was obtained from a man aged 50-59 years with head and neck cancer. The rearrangement combines TRBV27 with TRBJ2-1; no confident D gene assignment can be made. The sequenced sample was PBMCs. The nucleotide sequence is TGTGCCAGCGCCCCGACGCCCTACAATGAGCAGTTCTTC. The resulting protein is CASAPTPYNEQFF.